What follows are 31 T cell receptor beta chains derived from one specimen sequenced in a study of CD8+ T cells in alopecia areata. RNA, once extracted, was reverse transcribed into cDNA for use as the sequencing template. The method was immunoSEQ multiplex PCR; TCRdb's version includes in-frame clones alone and lacks a portion of them. The sample has about 210,000 clones; about 57% are singletons. The treatment denotes: oral pan-JAK inhibitor, 5-10 mg twice daily. The sample in question was CD4+ T cells sorted from blood, obtained at week 4, from a patient treated with tofacitinib. The receptors come from a human donor with alopecia areata.

This clone came up a few times. The CDR3 sequence: CASTKDGGYLNTEAFF. CDR3 nucleotide sequence: TGTGCCAGTACCAAGGATGGGGGCTACCTGAACACTGAAGCTTTCTTT. The V gene is TRBV19, the J gene TRBJ1-1; D possibly corresponds to TRBD1 (6 bases). CDR1 and CDR2 from the germline V gene are LNHDA and SQIVND (reference sequence). This CDR3 contains 16 residues. Deletions cut 7 bases from V and 0 bases from J, with 18 bases between.

V gene TRBV19 combines with J gene TRBJ1-2; 7 nucleotides align to TRBD1. After removal of 7 bases from V and 4 bases from J, the junction contained 9 bases not matched to a gene. The germline V gene encodes CDR1 LNHDA and CDR2 SQIVND (reference sequence). The CDR3 sequence is 14 residues long. The CDR3 loop is CASTDRAASYGYTF. CDR3 in DNA: TGTGCCAGTACCGACAGGGCGGCGTCCTATGGCTACACCTTC.

This clone came up a few times. The chain links TRBV7-3 to TRBJ1-6, with 10 bases aligning to TRBD1. Germline CDR1 and CDR2: SGHTA and FQGTGA. CDR3 length: 14 amino acids. Trimming took 5 bases from V and 11 from J; bases not matched to a gene: 6. The CDR3 loop is CASSVRDRGTPLHF. The DNA of the CDR3 is TGTGCCAGCAGCGTCCGGGACAGGGGAACACCCCTCCACTTT. Full variable domain (rest looked up from reference TRBV7-3 and TRBJ1-6): GAGVSQTPSNKVTEKGKYVELRCDPISGHTALYWYRQSLGQGPEFLIYFQGTGAADDSGLPNDRFFAVRPEGSVSTLKIQRTERGDSAVYLCASSVRDRGTPLHFGNGTRLTVT.

This chain links TRBV4-3 with TRBJ1-1, with TRBD1 matching over 10 bases. Looked up from germline, CDR1 is LGHNA and CDR2 is YSLEER. Losses at the gene ends were 1 base for V and 6 bases for J; bases not matched to a gene: 5. The CDR3 is made up of 15 amino acids. The CDR3 nucleotides are TGCGCCAGCAGCCAAGCTGGACAGGGGGGTGCTGAAGCTTTCTTT. Translation: CASSQAGQGGAEAFF.

There are a few counts of this clone. The V gene is TRBV2, the J gene TRBJ1-2; D unresolved. The CDR3 contains 13 residues. V lost 1 base and J 6 bases, leaving 9 bases between the germline ends. Germline lookup yields CDR1 SNHLY and CDR2 FYNNEI. The DNA of the CDR3 is TGTGCCAGCAGTGAAGAGGAAGTAGATGGCTACACCTTC. Translating it yields CASSEEEVDGYTF. The full variable domain, rest sourced from reference TRBV2 and TRBJ1-2, is EPEVTQTPSHQVTQMGQEVILRCVPISNHLYFYWYRQILGQKVEFLVSFYNNEISEKSEIFDDQFSVERPDGSNFTLKIRSTKLEDSAMYFCASSEEEVDGYTFGSGTRLTVV.

The chain employs TRBV30 and TRBJ1-2; no clear D gene. Between the trimmed V and J ends, which lost 1 base and 0 bases, there was a span of 9 bases. The germline V gene has CDR1 GTSNPN and CDR2 SVGIG (reference sequence). CDR3 length equals 14 residues. CDR3 bases: TGTGCCTGGAGTGGGACCGAGGCTAACTATGGCTACACCTTC. This translates into CAWSGTEANYGYTF.

The chain links TRBV11-2 to TRBJ2-5; 7 bases line up with TRBD1. In germline, CDR1 is SGHAT, CDR2 FQNNGV. Trimming took 5 bases from V and 3 from J; bases not matched to a gene: 3. The CDR3 extends over 13 amino acids. The CDR3: CASSRGQEETQYF. CDR3 nucleotides: TGTGCCAGCAGCAGAGGACAGGAAGAGACCCAGTACTTC.

The chain employs TRBV27 and TRBJ2-3; TRBD2 is a possible D gene (5 bases). This CDR3 has 15 amino acids. Germline V gives CDR1 MNHEY, CDR2 SMNVEV (reference sequence). V was pared by 3 bases and J by 0 bases, with 10 bases between. CDR3 amino acids: CASSFYSESTDTQYF. The CDR3 DNA is TGTGCCAGCAGTTTTTATAGCGAAAGCACAGATACGCAGTATTTT.

This chain links TRBV9 with TRBJ2-7; tentative D call: TRBD1 (5 bases). V was shortened by 3 bases and J by 8 bases, with 21 bases between the two germline ends. The CDR3 covers 15 residues. CDR1 SGDLS and CDR2 YYNGEE come from the germline V gene. CDR3 protein: CASSETLQGVVKQYF. In nucleotides, the CDR3 is TGTGCCAGCAGCGAAACGCTCCAGGGTGTCGTAAAGCAGTACTTC.

The rearrangement joins TRBV2 to TRBJ1-1; possibly TRBD1 for D (5 bases). The CDR3 covers 13 residues. Germline loops: CDR1 SNHLY, CDR2 FYNNEI. Between the trimmed V and J ends, which lost 7 bases and 4 bases, there was a span of 13 bases. The CDR3 DNA reads as TGTGCCAGCATAAGGGACCGGAGCACTGAAGCTTTCTTT. This translates into CASIRDRSTEAFF.

This chain connects TRBV19 to TRBJ1-5; TRBD1 is a possible D gene (5 bases). Per germline, CDR1 LNHDA and CDR2 SQIVND (reference sequence). Trimming took off 5 bases at V and 6 bases at J, with 14 bases between the two ends. The CDR3 totals 14 residues. In nucleotides, the CDR3 is TGTGCCAGTAGTGACTTATACGGGGGTCAGCCCCAGCATTTT. Its protein is CASSDLYGGQPQHF.

CDR3 coding DNA: TGCGCCAGCAGCTTTCGAACAGGGGGGATCCCCGGGGAGCTGTTTTTT. Translating gives CASSFRTGGIPGELFF. The rearrangement joins TRBV5-1 to TRBJ2-2; 8 bases are a match to TRBD1. Germline loops: CDR1 SGHRS, CDR2 YFSETQ. This CDR3 comprises 16 residues. Trimming cost V 2 bases and J 6 bases; bases outside gene matches: 9.

The CDR3 DNA reads as TGCGCCACCGAGACGCGTATCTACGAGCAGTACTTC. The encoded protein is CATETRIYEQYF. The chain couples TRBV23-1 to TRBJ2-7; no definite D call. TRBV23-1 is an ORF, and what it does is uncertain. Trimming removed 10 bases at V and 3 bases at J, with 13 bases between. The CDR3 length is 12 residues.

The rearrangement uses TRBV15 and TRBJ2-3; 11 positions match TRBD2. The V gene's germline CDR1 is LNHNV and CDR2 YYDKDF (reference sequence). The CDR3 has 16 residues. Trimming at V came to 5 bases and at J to 6 bases, leaving 10 bases not matched to a gene. The CDR3, as DNA: TGTGCCACCAGCCGAGGCGATAGCGGGGGGGCGGATACGCAGTATTTT. It is translated as CATSRGDSGGADTQYF.

The chain recombines TRBV30 with TRBJ1-1; the match to TRBD1 covers 9 bases. This CDR3 has 12 residues. Germline V gives CDR1 GTSNPN, CDR2 SVGIG (reference sequence). J was trimmed by 6 bases and V by 7 bases; bases with no gene match: 6. CDR3 residues: CASRGQGPEAFF. CDR3 nucleotide sequence: TGTGCCTCCCGGGGACAGGGCCCTGAAGCTTTCTTT.

This rearrangement joins TRBV29-1 to TRBJ2-2, with D unclear. The CDR3 is 12 residues long. The V gene's germline CDR1 is SQVTM and CDR2 ANQGSEA. V was trimmed by 5 bases and J by 0 bases, leaving 4 bases between them. DNA of the CDR3: TGCAGCGTTCAAACGAACACCGGGGAGCTGTTTTTT. It is translated as CSVQTNTGELFF.

This rearrangement joins TRBV14 to TRBJ1-1; unclear D gene. Per germline, CDR1 SGHDN and CDR2 FVKESK. With 3 bases removed from V and 10 bases from J, the gap between germline ends came to 15 bases. The CDR3 has 13 amino acids. Here the CDR3 reads CASSQKPGRAAFF. Here the CDR3 DNA reads TGTGCCAGCAGCCAGAAACCTGGACGGGCAGCTTTCTTT.

This clone has just a few counts. The chain carries TRBV27 and TRBJ2-3, with D possibly TRBD2 on 5 matching bases. Trimming cost V 6 bases and J 1 base, with 17 bases left between them. This CDR3 is 16 amino acids long. CDR1 and CDR2 (germline): MNHEY, SMNVEV (reference sequence). Written as DNA, the CDR3 is TGTGCCAGCAGATTCTCCCGGGGTAGAGGCACAGATACGCAGTATTTT. Protein: CASRFSRGRGTDTQYF.

The chain combines TRBV9 with TRBJ2-3; unclear D gene. Deletions cut 0 bases from V and 4 bases from J, with 12 bases between. The CDR3 loop spans 15 amino acids. The germline gives CDR1 SGDLS, CDR2 YYNGEE. CDR3 coding DNA: TGTGCCAGCAGCGTAGTTATTAGTCTGGCAGATACGCAGTATTTT. This codes for CASSVVISLADTQYF.

As DNA, the CDR3 is TGTGCCAGCAGCCCTCAGACTAGCGGGGCCCTCACAGATACGCAGTATTTT. Protein product: CASSPQTSGALTDTQYF. The chain is built from TRBV7-8 and TRBJ2-3, with TRBD2 matching 11 bases. V dropped 5 bases and J dropped 2; count of bases not matched to a gene: 9. CDR3 length: 17 residues. Germline V lookup: CDR1 SGHVS, CDR2 FQNEAQ.

V is TRBV4-1 and J is TRBJ1-1; perhaps TRBD1 as D (5 bases). The germline V gene encodes CDR1 MGHRA and CDR2 YSYEKL. The V gene lost 7 bases and the J gene lost 1 base, with 16 bases spanning the gap. The CDR3 is made up of 15 amino acids. CDR3 sequence: CASTLSGGANTEAFF. The CDR3 nucleotides are TGCGCCAGCACCCTATCCGGGGGAGCGAACACTGAAGCTTTCTTT.

The V and J genes are TRBV7-2 and TRBJ2-2; 11 bases map to TRBD2. The CDR3 length is 15 residues. Germline lookup yields CDR1 SGHTA and CDR2 FQGNSA. With 6 bases clipped from V and 5 bases from J, the junction kept 5 bases outside the gene matches. This CDR3 is CASRPTSGDTGELFF. CDR3 DNA sequence: TGTGCCAGCAGGCCGACTAGCGGGGATACCGGGGAGCTGTTTTTT.

The chain carries TRBV7-2 and TRBJ2-3; no clear D. CDR1 is SGHTA, CDR2 FQGNSA, per germline. Between the trimmed V and J ends, which lost 5 bases and 4 bases, there was a span of 13 bases. The CDR3 spans 14 residues. CDR3 loop: CASSQGPASDTQYF. CDR3 coding DNA: TGTGCCAGCAGCCAAGGACCAGCATCAGATACGCAGTATTTT.

This clone occurred a few times. The chain carries TRBV2 and TRBJ1-5, with D perhaps TRBD1 (5 bases). The CDR3 has 14 amino acids. Trimming cost V 3 bases and J 4 bases, with 10 bases left between them. Germline V gene sequence: CDR1 SNHLY, CDR2 FYNNEI. This CDR3 reads CASSDQGGNQPQHF. The CDR3 bases are TGTGCCAGCAGTGATCAGGGTGGGAATCAGCCCCAGCATTTT.

This clone was seen a handful of times. The chain is built from TRBV23-1 and TRBJ2-4; D gene unclear. TRBV23-1 has ORF status, its function being uncertain. V was pared by 7 bases and J by 0 bases, with 16 bases between. The CDR3 covers 16 residues. The CDR3 DNA reads as TGCGCCAGCATACAGAAGGACCCCCTAGCCAAAAACATTCAGTACTTC. This gives the protein CASIQKDPLAKNIQYF.

This chain uses TRBV9 with TRBJ1-2; D gene unclear. Deletions cut 1 base from V and 8 bases from J, with 12 bases between. The V gene's germline CDR1 is SGDLS and CDR2 YYNGEE. The CDR3 is 13 amino acids. CDR3 in amino acids: CASSVSGLGGYTF. DNA of the CDR3: TGTGCCAGCAGCGTATCTGGGCTGGGCGGCTACACCTTC.

For this clone: Other DNA sequences in this specimen translate into the identical CDR3. The chain is built from TRBV20-1 and TRBJ2-1; D gene ambiguous. The germline V gene encodes CDR1 DFQATT and CDR2 SNEGSKA (reference sequence). Trimming removed 6 bases from V and 4 bases from J, with 4 bases in between. This CDR3 spans 10 amino acids. The CDR3 DNA is TGCAGTGCAGCGTACAATGAGCAGTTCTTC. It specifies CSAAYNEQFF.

This chain links TRBV15 with TRBJ2-7; no clear D gene. The ends were cut back, 0 bases at V and 2 bases at J, with 11 bases in the middle. This CDR3 comprises 15 residues. The germline V gene has CDR1 LNHNV and CDR2 YYDKDF (reference sequence). CDR3 bases: TGTGCCACCAGCAGAGAACAGATGGGGACCTACGAGCAGTACTTC. Its protein product is CATSREQMGTYEQYF.

The V call is TRBV19, the J call TRBJ2-5; TRBD2 might be the D (5 bases). Germline CDR1 reads LNHDA; CDR2 reads SQIVND (reference sequence). V shed 4 bases and J shed 1 base, with 7 bases lying between them. The CDR3 covers 13 residues. The CDR3: CASSKRAQETQYF. CDR3 sequence (DNA): TGTGCCAGTAGTAAGAGGGCCCAAGAGACCCAGTACTTC.

J is TRBJ2-3 and V is TRBV29-1; maybe TRBD2 (6 bases). V lost 7 bases, J lost 7 bases, and 18 bases lay in between. The CDR3 length is 13 residues. Germline V gene data show CDR1 as SQVTM and CDR2 as ANQGSEA. CDR3 sequence (DNA): TGCAGCGCCCCGGGACGGGGGATACATACGCAGTATTTT. This encodes CSAPGRGIHTQYF.

The J gene is TRBJ2-1, the V gene TRBV19; possibly TRBD1 or TRBD2 for D (5 bases each). Germline V lookup: CDR1 LNHDA, CDR2 SQIVND (reference sequence). V gave up 0 bases and J gave up 2 bases, with 8 bases separating them. CDR3 length: 15 amino acids. The CDR3 region has the DNA TGTGCCAGTAGTATAGATGAGGGGACCTACAATGAGCAGTTCTTC. Its protein product is CASSIDEGTYNEQFF.